Listed below are T cell receptor beta chains from one sample, sequenced in a study of neurological immune-mediated disorders. TCRdb re-called the 5' RACE reads through MiXCR, storing one row per CDR3 protein. The repertoire holds under 45,000 distinct CDR3 sequences, with approximately 21% as singletons. Input material: PBMCs. These receptor sequences come from a man aged 55 to 70 with HTLV-1-associated myelopathy (HAM/TSP). The CDR3 runs from the conserved cysteine through the conserved F or W. Fields, in order: D gene, J gene, clone size, V gene, CDR3 protein, CDR3 DNA. D genes are given only for firm matches. Expanded clones are given a class, and other clones once, few, many or no size at all.

>.|TRBJ2-1|many|TRBV10-3
CAISESALAQTSRRNEQFF
TGTGCCATCAGTGAGTCGGCGCTAGCGCAAACGAGCCGGCGCAATGAGCAGTTCTTC
>.|TRBJ1-3|many|TRBV9
CASGPAADFSGNTIYF
TGTGCCAGCGGACCCGCCGCGGACTTCTCTGGAAACACCATATATTTT
>.|TRBJ2-7|many|TRBV18
CASSPRQISGEQYF
TGTGCCAGCTCACCACGGCAGATCTCTGGGGAGCAGTACTTC
>.|TRBJ1-2|many|TRBV11-2
CASSPPGLHYGYTF
TGTGCCAGCAGCCCCCCCGGGCTGCACTATGGCTACACCTTC
>.|TRBJ2-2|once|TRBV10-2
CSSPANTGELFF
TGCTCCAGTCCAGCTAATACCGGGGAGCTGTTTTTT
>TRBD2|TRBJ2-1|many|TRBV5-8
CASSEREEYNEQFF
TGTGCCAGCAGCGAGCGGGAGGAATACAATGAGCAGTTCTTC
>TRBD2|TRBJ2-1|many|TRBV5-1
CASSRGLAEIYNEQFF
TGCGCCAGCAGCCGAGGCCTAGCGGAAATATACAATGAGCAGTTCTTC
>TRBD1|TRBJ1-1|medium-sized|TRBV9
CASSVGGTENTEAFF
TGTGCCAGCAGCGTAGGCGGGACAGAGAACACTGAAGCTTTCTTT
>TRBD2|TRBJ2-7|.|TRBV20-1
CSAPSGSFAEQYF
TGCAGTGCCCCTAGCGGGAGTTTCGCCGAGCAGTACTTC
>TRBD1|TRBJ2-1|.|TRBV5-1
CASSQTGQGVYNEQFF
TGCGCCAGCAGCCAAACCGGACAGGGGGTATACAATGAGCAGTTCTTC
>.|TRBJ1-2|many|TRBV12-3/TRBV12-4
CASSFQGAGGYTF
TGTGCCAGCAGTTTTCAGGGAGCGGGTGGCTACACCTTC
>TRBD2|TRBJ2-3|many|TRBV5-1
CASGEGRKDTQYF
TGCGCCAGCGGGGAGGGCCGGAAAGATACGCAGTATTTT
>TRBD2|TRBJ2-1|many|TRBV6-1
CASARLAGTIDEQFF
TGTGCCAGCGCGCGACTAGCGGGAACCATCGATGAGCAGTTCTTC
>.|TRBJ1-4|.|TRBV20-1
CSARDSAGREEKLFF
TGCAGTGCTAGAGATTCTGCCGGCCGGGAGGAAAAACTGTTTTTT
>TRBD1|TRBJ2-7|many|TRBV27
CASSIMQGAGISYEQYF
TGTGCCAGCAGCATAATGCAGGGGGCTGGGATCTCCTACGAGCAGTACTTC
>.|TRBJ2-3|.|TRBV11-2
CASSFWGGGSGTDTQYF
TGTGCCAGCAGCTTTTGGGGGGGGGGCTCGGGCACAGATACGCAGTATTTT
>TRBD2|TRBJ2-7|many|TRBV18
CASSPGGSGSGEQYF
TGTGCCAGCTCACCCGGGGGTAGCGGGAGTGGAGAGCAGTACTTC
>.|TRBJ1-6|medium-sized|TRBV5-1
CASSFEAVYNSPLHF
TGCGCCAGCAGCTTCGAGGCAGTCTATAATTCACCCCTCCACTTT
>TRBD2|TRBJ2-1|many|TRBV5-1
CASSPTSGSKYEQFF
TGCGCCAGCAGTCCAACTAGCGGGAGCAAATATGAGCAGTTCTTC
>.|TRBJ1-6|many|TRBV28
CASSTYAGRRNSPLHF
TGTGCCAGCAGTACCTATGCAGGGAGACGGAATTCACCCCTCCACTTT
>.|TRBJ2-3|many|TRBV5-1
CASSHEGPGLGRREYF
TGCGCCAGCAGCCATGAAGGTCCCGGTTTGGGACGCAGGGAGTATTTT
>.|TRBJ2-1|many|TRBV12-5
CASAPPVDEQFF
TGTGCTAGTGCCCCACCCGTCGATGAGCAGTTCTTC
>TRBD2|TRBJ2-1|.|TRBV5-1
CASRTSGRNEQFF
TGCGCCAGCAGGACTAGCGGGAGGAATGAGCAGTTCTTC
>TRBD2|TRBJ2-3|many|TRBV5-5
CASIWGGEDTQYF
TGTGCCAGCATCTGGGGGGGTGAAGATACGCAGTATTTT